A selection of T cell receptor beta chains follows, all from one sample in a study of radiation and T cells in renal cell carcinoma. TCRdb's table, derived via immunoSEQ multiplex PCR, lists solely in-frame clones and lacks some. Here the sample spans some 130,000 clones, 75% to 90% being singletons. Specimen: blood, collected from a patient whose treatment included radiotherapy and nephrectomy. Source of these receptors: a woman in her sixties with renal cell carcinoma. The CDR3 runs from the conserved cysteine through the conserved F or W. A D gene is named only where the DNA matches it firmly. Clone size is given for some rows only: seen once, a few or many times, or a class if the clone is expanded.

clone_size,d_call,v_call,j_call,cdr3_nt,cdr3_aa
.,TRBD1,TRBV7-6,TRBJ2-7,TGTGCCAGCAGCCTCGACACAGGGGGTTTTATCTACGAGCAGTACTTC,CASSLDTGGFIYEQYF
.,TRBD1,TRBV19,TRBJ2-5,TGTGCCAGTAGTTTCCGGGACAGAGATCAAGAGACCCAGTACTTC,CASSFRDRDQETQYF
few,.,TRBV6-5,TRBJ1-5,TGTGCCAGCAGGCCCGGGACGCAAGCTCGGGCCCAGCATTTT,CASRPGTQARAQHF
.,.,TRBV9,TRBJ2-2,TGTGCCAGCAGCGTAGGTGGAGACACCGGGGAGCTGTTTTTT,CASSVGGDTGELFF
few,.,TRBV2,TRBJ1-1,TGTGCCAGCAGTGAACGGCGGGGGAACACTGAAGCTTTCTTT,CASSERRGNTEAFF
.,.,TRBV19,TRBJ2-7,TGTGCCAGTAGTATGGGGGGCCCCTACGAGCAGTACTTC,CASSMGGPYEQYF
few,TRBD2,TRBV7-9,TRBJ2-5,TGTGCCAGCAGCATGTCCTTGAGCGGGGAGGTACAAGAGACCCAGTACTTC,CASSMSLSGEVQETQYF
.,.,TRBV18,TRBJ2-7,TGTGCCAGCTCACCAGAAGGGGGTGAGCAGTACTTC,CASSPEGGEQYF
few,TRBD1,TRBV5-4,TRBJ1-4,TGTGCCAGCAGCGCGGACAGGGGTGAAAAACTGTTTTTT,CASSADRGEKLFF
.,.,TRBV30,TRBJ2-7,TGTGCCTGGAGTAGGACTTTACGCCACGAGCAGTACTTC,CAWSRTLRHEQYF
.,.,TRBV5-4,TRBJ1-3,TGTGCCAGCAGCTTGGATGGCTTACAGGGAAACACCATATATTTT,CASSLDGLQGNTIYF
once,.,TRBV10-1,TRBJ1-2,TGCGCCAGCAGTGAAAACAGAGCCGGGAATGGCTACACCTTC,CASSENRAGNGYTF
.,TRBD1,TRBV12-5,TRBJ1-2,TGTGCTAGTGGTGTAGGGACAGGGGGGGATGGCTACACCTTC,CASGVGTGGDGYTF
.,.,TRBV19,TRBJ2-5,TGTGCCAGTAGTATAGATTCCCGGGGTGGAGAGACCCAGTACTTC,CASSIDSRGGETQYF
.,TRBD2,TRBV10-2,TRBJ2-7,TGCGCCAGCAACAACGGGCTAGCGGGAGACGAGCAGTACTTC,CASNNGLAGDEQYF
.,TRBD1,TRBV6-1,TRBJ2-5,TGTGCCAGCAGGGCGGACAGGGCCGGAGAGACCCAGTACTTC,CASRADRAGETQYF
.,.,TRBV7-3,TRBJ2-2,TGTGCCAGCAGCTTGGGGGGCACCGGGGAGCTGTTTTTT,CASSLGGTGELFF
.,.,TRBV6-6,TRBJ2-7,TGTGCCAGCACCGGCTACCGCTTGGAGCAGTACTTC,CASTGYRLEQYF
.,.,TRBV5-4,TRBJ1-2,TGTGCCAGCAGCACAATATCGCAGAACTATGGCTACACCTTC,CASSTISQNYGYTF
.,TRBD2,TRBV4-1,TRBJ2-3,TGCGCCAGCAGCCAAGGTTTAGCGGGGGGCACAGATACGCAGTATTTT,CASSQGLAGGTDTQYF
.,.,TRBV9,TRBJ1-3,TGTGCCAGCAGCCGGGAGGGGGCTGGAAACACCATATATTTT,CASSREGAGNTIYF
.,.,TRBV19,TRBJ2-2,TGTGCCAGTAGTATGGAGGTAACCGGGGAGCTGTTTTTT,CASSMEVTGELFF